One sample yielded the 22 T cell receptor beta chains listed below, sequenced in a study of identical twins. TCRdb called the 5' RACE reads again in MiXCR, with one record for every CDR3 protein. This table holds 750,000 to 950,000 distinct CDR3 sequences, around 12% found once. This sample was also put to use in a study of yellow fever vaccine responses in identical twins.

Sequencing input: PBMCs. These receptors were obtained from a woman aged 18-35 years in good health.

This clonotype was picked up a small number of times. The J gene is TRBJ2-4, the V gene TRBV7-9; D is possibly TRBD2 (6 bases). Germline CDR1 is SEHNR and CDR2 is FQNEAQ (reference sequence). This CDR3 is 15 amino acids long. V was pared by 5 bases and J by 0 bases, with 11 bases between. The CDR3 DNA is TGTGCCAGCAGCCCCGCGGGGACAGCCAAAAACATTCAGTACTTC. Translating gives CASSPAGTAKNIQYF.

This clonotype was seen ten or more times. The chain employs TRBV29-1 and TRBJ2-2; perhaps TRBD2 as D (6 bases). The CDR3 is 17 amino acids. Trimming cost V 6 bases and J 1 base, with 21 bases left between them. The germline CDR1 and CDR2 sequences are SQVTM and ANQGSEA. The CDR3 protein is CSVLPSQGLQNTGELFF. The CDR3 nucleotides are TGCAGCGTCCTCCCTTCTCAGGGACTTCAGAACACCGGGGAGCTGTTTTTT.

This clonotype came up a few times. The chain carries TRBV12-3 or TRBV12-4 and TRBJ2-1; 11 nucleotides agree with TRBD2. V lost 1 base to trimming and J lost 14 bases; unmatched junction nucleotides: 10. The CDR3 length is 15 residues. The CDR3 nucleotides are TGTGCCAGCAGTTTAGAGCCCACTAGCGGGAGTTTTAAGTTCTTC. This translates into CASSLEPTSGSFKFF.

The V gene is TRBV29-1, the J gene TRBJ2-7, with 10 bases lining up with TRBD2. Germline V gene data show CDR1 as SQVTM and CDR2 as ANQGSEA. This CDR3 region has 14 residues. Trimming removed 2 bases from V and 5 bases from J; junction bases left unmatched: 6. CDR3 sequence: CSVEKREGLHEQYF. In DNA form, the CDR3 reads TGCAGCGTTGAAAAGCGGGAGGGCCTCCACGAGCAGTACTTC.

This CDR3 reads CASRYPPGGGYNEQFF. The CDR3 region has the DNA TGTGCCAGCAGGTACCCTCCTGGCGGGGGGTACAATGAGCAGTTCTTC. The chain uses TRBV6-2 or TRBV6-3 and TRBJ2-1; 8 bases fit TRBD2. Germline values: CDR1 MNHEY, CDR2 SVGEGT. The CDR3 length is 16 residues. V gave up 6 bases and J gave up 4 bases; unmatched junction bases: 11.

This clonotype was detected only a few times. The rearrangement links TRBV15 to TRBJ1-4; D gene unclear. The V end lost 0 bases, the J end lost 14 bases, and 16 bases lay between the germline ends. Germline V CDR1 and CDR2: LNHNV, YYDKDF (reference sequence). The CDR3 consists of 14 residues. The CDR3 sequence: CATSRDPLDVKLFF. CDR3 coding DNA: TGTGCCACCAGCAGAGATCCGTTAGATGTAAAGCTGTTTTTT.

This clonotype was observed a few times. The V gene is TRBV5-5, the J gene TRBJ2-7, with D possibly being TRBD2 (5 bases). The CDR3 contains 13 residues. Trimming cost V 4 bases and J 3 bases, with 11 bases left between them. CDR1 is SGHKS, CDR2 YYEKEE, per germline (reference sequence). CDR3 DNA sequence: TGTGCCAGCAGCCCCGGGGTGGTCTACGAGCAGTACTTC. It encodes CASSPGVVYEQYF.

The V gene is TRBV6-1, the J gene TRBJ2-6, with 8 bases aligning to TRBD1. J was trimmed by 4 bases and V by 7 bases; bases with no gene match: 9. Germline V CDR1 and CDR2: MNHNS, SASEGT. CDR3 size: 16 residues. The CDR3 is CASNVDRVSGANVLTF. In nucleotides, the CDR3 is TGTGCCAGCAACGTGGACAGGGTTTCCGGGGCCAACGTCCTGACTTTC.

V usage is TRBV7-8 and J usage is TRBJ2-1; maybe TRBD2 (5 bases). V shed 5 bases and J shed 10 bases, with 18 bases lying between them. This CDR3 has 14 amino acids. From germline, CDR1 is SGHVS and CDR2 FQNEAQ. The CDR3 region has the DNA TGTGCCAGCAGCGCGCAACTCTACACTAGAGAGCAGTTCTTC. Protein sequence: CASSAQLYTREQFF.

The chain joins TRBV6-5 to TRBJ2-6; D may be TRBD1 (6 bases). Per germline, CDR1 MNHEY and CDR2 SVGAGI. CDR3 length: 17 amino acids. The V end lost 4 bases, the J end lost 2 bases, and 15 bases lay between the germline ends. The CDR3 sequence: CASSSGHSLAGANVLTF. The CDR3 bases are TGTGCCAGCAGTTCGGGACACTCTTTGGCTGGGGCCAACGTCCTGACTTTC.

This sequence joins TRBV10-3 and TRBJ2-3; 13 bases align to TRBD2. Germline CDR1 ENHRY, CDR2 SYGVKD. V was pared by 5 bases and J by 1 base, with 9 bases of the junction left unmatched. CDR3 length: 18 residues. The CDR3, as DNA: TGTGCCATCAGTTGGACTAGCGGGAGCCTTTCTGGCACAGATACGCAGTATTTT. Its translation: CAISWTSGSLSGTDTQYF.

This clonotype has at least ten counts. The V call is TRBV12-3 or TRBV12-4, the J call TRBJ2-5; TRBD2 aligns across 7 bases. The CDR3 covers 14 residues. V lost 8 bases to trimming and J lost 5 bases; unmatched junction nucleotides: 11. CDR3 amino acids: CASSLLAPRETQYF. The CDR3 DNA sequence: TGTGCCAGCTCGTTACTAGCGCCCCGGGAGACCCAGTACTTC.

CDR3 nucleotide sequence: TGCGCCAGCAGCTTGGGCACCTTCACAGATACGCAGTATTTT. This codes for CASSLGTFTDTQYF. The V gene is TRBV5-1, the J gene TRBJ2-3, with D unresolved. The ends were cut back, 0 bases at V and 2 bases at J, with 7 bases in the middle. Per the germline V gene, CDR1 is SGHRS and CDR2 is YFSETQ. There are 14 residues in the CDR3. The complete variable domain, with remaining parts taken from reference TRBV5-1 and TRBJ2-3, reads KAGVTQTPRYLIKTRGQQVTLSCSPISGHRSVSWYQQTPGQGLQFLFEYFSETQRNKGNFPGRFSGRQFSNSRSEMNVSTLELGDSALYLCASSLGTFTDTQYFGPGTRLTVL.

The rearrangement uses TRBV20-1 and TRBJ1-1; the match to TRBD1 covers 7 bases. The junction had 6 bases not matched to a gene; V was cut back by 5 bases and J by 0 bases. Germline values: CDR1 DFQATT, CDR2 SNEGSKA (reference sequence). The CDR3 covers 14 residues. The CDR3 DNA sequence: TGCAGTGCTTACGCAGGGGGGCTGAACACTGAAGCTTTCTTT. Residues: CSAYAGGLNTEAFF.

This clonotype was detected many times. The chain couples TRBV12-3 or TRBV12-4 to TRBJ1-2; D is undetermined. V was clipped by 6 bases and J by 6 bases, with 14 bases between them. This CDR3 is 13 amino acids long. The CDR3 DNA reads TGTGCCAGCAGCCGCTTGGCGCAAGATGGCTACACCTTC. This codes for CASSRLAQDGYTF.

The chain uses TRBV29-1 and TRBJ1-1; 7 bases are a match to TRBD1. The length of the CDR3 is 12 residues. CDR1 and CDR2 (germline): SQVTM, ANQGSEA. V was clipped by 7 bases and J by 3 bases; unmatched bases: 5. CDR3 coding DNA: TGCAGCGGCCGGGACAGCCACACTGAAGCTTTCTTT. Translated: CSGRDSHTEAFF.

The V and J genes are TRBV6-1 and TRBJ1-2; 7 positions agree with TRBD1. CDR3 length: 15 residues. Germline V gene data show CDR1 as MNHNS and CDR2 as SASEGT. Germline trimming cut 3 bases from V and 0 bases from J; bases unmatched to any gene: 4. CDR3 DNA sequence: TGTGCCAGCAGTGACCCAGGGGGGTCTAACTATGGCTACACCTTC. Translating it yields CASSDPGGSNYGYTF.

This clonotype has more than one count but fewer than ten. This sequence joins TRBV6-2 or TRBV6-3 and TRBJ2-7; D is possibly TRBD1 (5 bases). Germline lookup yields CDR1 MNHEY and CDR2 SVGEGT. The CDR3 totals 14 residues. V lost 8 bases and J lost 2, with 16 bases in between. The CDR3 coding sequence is TGTGCCAGCGGCGACAGTCCTGACCCCTACGAGCAGTACTTC. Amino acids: CASGDSPDPYEQYF.

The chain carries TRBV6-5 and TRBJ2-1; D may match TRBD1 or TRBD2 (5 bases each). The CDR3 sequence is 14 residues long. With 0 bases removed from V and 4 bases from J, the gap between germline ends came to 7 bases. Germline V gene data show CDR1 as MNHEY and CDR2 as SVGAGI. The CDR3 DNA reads TGTGCCAGCAGTTACTCGGGGGAGTACAATGAGCAGTTCTTC. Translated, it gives CASSYSGEYNEQFF.

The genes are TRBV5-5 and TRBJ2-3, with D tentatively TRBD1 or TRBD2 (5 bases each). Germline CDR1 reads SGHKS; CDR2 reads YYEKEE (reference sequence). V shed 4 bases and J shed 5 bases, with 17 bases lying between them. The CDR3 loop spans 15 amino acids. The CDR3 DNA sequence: TGTGCCAGCAGCAAGGTGGGGGTTTCACAAGATACGCAGTATTTT. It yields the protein CASSKVGVSQDTQYF.

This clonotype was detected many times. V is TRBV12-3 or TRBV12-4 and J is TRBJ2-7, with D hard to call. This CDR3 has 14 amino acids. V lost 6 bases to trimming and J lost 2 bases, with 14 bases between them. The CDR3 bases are TGTGCCAGCAGCAGAGACACCATCGCCTACGAGCAGTACGTC. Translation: CASSRDTIAYEQYV.

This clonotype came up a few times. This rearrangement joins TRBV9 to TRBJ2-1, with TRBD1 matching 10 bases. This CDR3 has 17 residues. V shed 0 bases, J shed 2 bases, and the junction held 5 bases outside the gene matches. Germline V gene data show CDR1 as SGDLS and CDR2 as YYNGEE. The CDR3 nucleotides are TGTGCCAGCAGCGTAGCTACCGGGACAGGGGCCTACAATGAGCAGTTCTTC. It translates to CASSVATGTGAYNEQFF.